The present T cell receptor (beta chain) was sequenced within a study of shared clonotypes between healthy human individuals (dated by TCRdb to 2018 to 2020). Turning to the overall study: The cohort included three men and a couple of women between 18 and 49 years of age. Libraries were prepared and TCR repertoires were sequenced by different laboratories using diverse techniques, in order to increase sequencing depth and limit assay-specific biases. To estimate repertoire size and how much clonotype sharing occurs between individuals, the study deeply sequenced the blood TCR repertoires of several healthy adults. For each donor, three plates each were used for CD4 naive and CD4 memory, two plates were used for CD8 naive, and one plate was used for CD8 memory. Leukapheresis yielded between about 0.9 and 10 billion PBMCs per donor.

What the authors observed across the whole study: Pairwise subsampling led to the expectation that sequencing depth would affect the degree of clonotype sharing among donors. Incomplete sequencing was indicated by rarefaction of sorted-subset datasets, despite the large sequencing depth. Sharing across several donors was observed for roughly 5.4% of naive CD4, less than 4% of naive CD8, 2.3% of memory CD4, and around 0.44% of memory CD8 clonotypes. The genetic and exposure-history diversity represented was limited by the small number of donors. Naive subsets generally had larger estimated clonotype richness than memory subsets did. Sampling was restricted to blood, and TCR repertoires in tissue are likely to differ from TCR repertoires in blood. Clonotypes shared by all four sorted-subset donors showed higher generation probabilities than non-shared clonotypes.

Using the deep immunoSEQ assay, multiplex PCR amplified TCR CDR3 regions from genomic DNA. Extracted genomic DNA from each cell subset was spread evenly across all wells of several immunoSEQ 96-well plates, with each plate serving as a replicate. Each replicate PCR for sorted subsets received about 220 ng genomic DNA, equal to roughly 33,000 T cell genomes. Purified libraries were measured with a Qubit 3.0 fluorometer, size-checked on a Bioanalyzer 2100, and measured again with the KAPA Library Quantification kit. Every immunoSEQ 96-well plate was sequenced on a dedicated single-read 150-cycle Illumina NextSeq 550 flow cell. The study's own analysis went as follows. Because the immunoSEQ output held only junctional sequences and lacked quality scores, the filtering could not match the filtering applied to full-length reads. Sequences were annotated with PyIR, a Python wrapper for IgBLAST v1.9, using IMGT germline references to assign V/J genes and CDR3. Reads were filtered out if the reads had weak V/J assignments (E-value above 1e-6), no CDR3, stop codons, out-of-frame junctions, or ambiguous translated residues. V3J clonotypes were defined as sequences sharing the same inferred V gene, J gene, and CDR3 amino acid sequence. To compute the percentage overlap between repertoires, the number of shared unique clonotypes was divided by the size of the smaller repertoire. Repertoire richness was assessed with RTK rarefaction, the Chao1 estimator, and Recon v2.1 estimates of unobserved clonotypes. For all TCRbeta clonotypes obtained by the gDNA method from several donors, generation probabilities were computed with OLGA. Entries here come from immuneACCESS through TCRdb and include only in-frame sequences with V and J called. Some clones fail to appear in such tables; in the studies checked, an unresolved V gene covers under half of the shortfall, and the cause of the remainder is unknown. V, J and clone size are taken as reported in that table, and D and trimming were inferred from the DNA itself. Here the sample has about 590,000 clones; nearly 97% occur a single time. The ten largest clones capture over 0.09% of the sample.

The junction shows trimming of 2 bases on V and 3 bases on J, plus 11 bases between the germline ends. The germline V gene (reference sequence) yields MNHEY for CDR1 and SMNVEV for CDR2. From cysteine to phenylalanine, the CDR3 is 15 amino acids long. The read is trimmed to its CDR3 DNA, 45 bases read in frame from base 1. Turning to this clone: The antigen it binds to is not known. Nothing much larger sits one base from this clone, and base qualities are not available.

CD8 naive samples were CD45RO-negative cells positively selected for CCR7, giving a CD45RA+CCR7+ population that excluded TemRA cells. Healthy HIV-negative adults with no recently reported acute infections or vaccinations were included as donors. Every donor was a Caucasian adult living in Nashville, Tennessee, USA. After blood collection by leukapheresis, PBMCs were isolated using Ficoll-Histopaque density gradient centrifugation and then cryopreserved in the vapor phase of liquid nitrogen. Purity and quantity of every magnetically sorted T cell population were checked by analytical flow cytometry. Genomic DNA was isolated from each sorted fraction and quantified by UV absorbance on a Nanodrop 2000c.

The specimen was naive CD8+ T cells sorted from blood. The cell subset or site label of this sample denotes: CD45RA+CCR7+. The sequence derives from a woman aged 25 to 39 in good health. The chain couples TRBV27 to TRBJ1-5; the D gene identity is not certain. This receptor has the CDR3 CASSLKSRYNQPQHF. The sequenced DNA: TGTGCCAGCAGTTTAAAGTCCAGATACAATCAGCCCCAGCATTTT.